These T cell receptor beta chains were read from a single sample in a study of blood T cells in healthy people across ages. TCRdb re-derived calls from the 5' RACE reads in MiXCR, one entry per CDR3 protein. The sample shows some 900,000 distinct CDR3 sequences, roughly 52% of them seen only once. Sequenced: blood. These receptor sequences come from a man under 40 in good health. Each CDR3 is given with its conserved first and last residue. Each record gives: V gene, clone size, CDR3 length, D gene, J gene, CDR3 protein, CDR3 DNA. The D gene is left open where the match is weak. Clone size, where shown, is once, few, many, or a class for clones that have expanded.

v_call: TRBV6-1
clone_size: .
cdr3_length: 15
d_call: TRBD1
j_call: TRBJ1-2
cdr3_aa: CASFGVTGKVDGYTF
cdr3_nt: TGTGCCAGCTTTGGGGTGACAGGGAAAGTTGATGGCTACACCTTC

v_call: TRBV2
clone_size: .
cdr3_length: 16
d_call: TRBD2
j_call: TRBJ2-5
cdr3_aa: CASSFERGARRGEQYF
cdr3_nt: TGTGCCAGCAGTTTTGAGCGGGGGGCCCGCCGAGGGGAGCAGTACTTC

v_call: TRBV6-5
clone_size: .
cdr3_length: 16
d_call: .
j_call: TRBJ1-2
cdr3_aa: CASSYSIGQGAYGYTF
cdr3_nt: TGTGCCAGCAGTTACTCCATAGGGCAGGGCGCCTATGGCTACACCTTC

v_call: TRBV25-1
clone_size: few
cdr3_length: 16
d_call: TRBD1
j_call: TRBJ2-7
cdr3_aa: CASSEPPGTGAREQYF
cdr3_nt: TGTGCCAGCAGTGAACCGCCGGGGACAGGGGCACGGGAGCAGTACTTC

v_call: TRBV30
clone_size: once
cdr3_length: 14
d_call: .
j_call: TRBJ1-5
cdr3_aa: CAWSVQNSNQPQHF
cdr3_nt: TGTGCCTGGAGTGTACAGAACAGCAATCAGCCCCAGCATTTT

v_call: TRBV2
clone_size: few
cdr3_length: 15
d_call: .
j_call: TRBJ2-7
cdr3_aa: CASGIPGASSYEQYF
cdr3_nt: TGTGCCAGCGGTATTCCGGGGGCCAGCTCCTACGAGCAGTACTTC

v_call: TRBV4-1
clone_size: .
cdr3_length: 12
d_call: .
j_call: TRBJ2-7
cdr3_aa: CASSQGMSEQYF
cdr3_nt: TGCGCCAGCAGCCAAGGAATGAGCGAGCAGTACTTC

v_call: TRBV20-1
clone_size: .
cdr3_length: 14
d_call: TRBD2
j_call: TRBJ2-7
cdr3_aa: CSVQGLPNSYEQYF
cdr3_nt: TGCAGTGTGCAGGGACTACCGAATTCCTACGAGCAGTACTTC

v_call: TRBV7-2
clone_size: .
cdr3_length: 15
d_call: .
j_call: TRBJ1-2
cdr3_aa: CASSDSFVDVRGYTF
cdr3_nt: TGTGCCAGCAGCGACAGCTTCGTAGATGTCAGAGGCTACACCTTC

v_call: TRBV10-3
clone_size: .
cdr3_length: 15
d_call: .
j_call: TRBJ2-1
cdr3_aa: CAISEEDGSYNEQFF
cdr3_nt: TGTGCCATCAGTGAAGAGGACGGTTCCTACAATGAGCAGTTCTTC

v_call: TRBV20-1
clone_size: .
cdr3_length: 10
d_call: .
j_call: TRBJ1-2
cdr3_aa: CSAAWGGYTF
cdr3_nt: TGCAGTGCAGCTTGGGGTGGCTACACCTTC

v_call: TRBV29-1
clone_size: .
cdr3_length: 15
d_call: TRBD2
j_call: TRBJ2-5
cdr3_aa: CSVDPGLAGWKTQYF
cdr3_nt: TGCAGCGTTGACCCGGGCCTAGCGGGGTGGAAGACCCAGTACTTC

v_call: TRBV6-6
clone_size: .
cdr3_length: 13
d_call: TRBD1
j_call: TRBJ1-1
cdr3_aa: CASRGQGGAEAFF
cdr3_nt: TGTGCCAGCAGGGGACAGGGTGGGGCTGAAGCTTTCTTT

v_call: TRBV7-9
clone_size: few
cdr3_length: 14
d_call: .
j_call: TRBJ2-5
cdr3_aa: CASSQPNYEETQYF
cdr3_nt: TGTGCCAGCAGCCAGCCTAACTATGAAGAGACCCAGTACTTC

v_call: TRBV7-9
clone_size: .
cdr3_length: 15
d_call: .
j_call: TRBJ1-1
cdr3_aa: CASSPGRARKSEAFF
cdr3_nt: TGTGCCAGCAGCCCAGGCAGAGCAAGAAAGAGTGAAGCTTTCTTT

v_call: TRBV6-5
clone_size: .
cdr3_length: 14
d_call: .
j_call: TRBJ1-1
cdr3_aa: CASSPDSLSTEAFF
cdr3_nt: TGTGCCAGCAGTCCGGACAGTCTGAGCACTGAAGCTTTCTTT

v_call: TRBV11-3
clone_size: .
cdr3_length: 15
d_call: TRBD2
j_call: TRBJ2-3
cdr3_aa: CASSKSSGGTDTQYF
cdr3_nt: TGTGCCAGCAGCAAATCTAGCGGGGGCACAGATACGCAGTATTTT

v_call: TRBV5-1
clone_size: .
cdr3_length: 14
d_call: .
j_call: TRBJ1-2
cdr3_aa: CASSEGGSPYGYTF
cdr3_nt: TGCGCCAGCAGCGAAGGGGGGTCCCCCTATGGCTACACCTTC

v_call: TRBV27
clone_size: .
cdr3_length: 15
d_call: TRBD1
j_call: TRBJ2-1
cdr3_aa: CASTLDRGQYNEQFF
cdr3_nt: TGTGCCAGCACCCTTGACAGGGGGCAGTACAATGAGCAGTTCTTC

v_call: TRBV28
clone_size: .
cdr3_length: 16
d_call: TRBD1
j_call: TRBJ2-1
cdr3_aa: CASSTPGTGLLSEQFF
cdr3_nt: TGTGCCAGCAGTACCCCCGGGACAGGGTTACTTTCTGAGCAGTTCTTC

v_call: TRBV2
clone_size: few
cdr3_length: 14
d_call: .
j_call: TRBJ2-1
cdr3_aa: CASSPHDPFPEQFF
cdr3_nt: TGTGCCAGCAGTCCCCATGACCCTTTCCCTGAGCAGTTCTTC

v_call: TRBV9
clone_size: .
cdr3_length: 16
d_call: TRBD2
j_call: TRBJ2-2
cdr3_aa: CASSASGAPSTGELFF
cdr3_nt: TGTGCCAGCAGCGCCAGCGGGGCCCCCTCCACCGGGGAGCTGTTTTTT

v_call: TRBV20-1
clone_size: .
cdr3_length: 15
d_call: .
j_call: TRBJ2-5
cdr3_aa: CSARDRGGYQETQYF
cdr3_nt: TGCAGTGCTAGAGATCGGGGCGGGTACCAAGAGACCCAGTACTTC

v_call: TRBV25-1
clone_size: .
cdr3_length: 13
d_call: .
j_call: TRBJ1-5
cdr3_aa: CADPGGVGQPQHF
cdr3_nt: TGTGCCGACCCTGGGGGGGTAGGTCAGCCCCAGCATTTT

v_call: TRBV2
clone_size: .
cdr3_length: 15
d_call: TRBD2
j_call: TRBJ2-7
cdr3_aa: CASSDVGGASYEQYF
cdr3_nt: TGTGCCAGCAGTGACGTCGGGGGGGCCTCCTACGAGCAGTACTTC

v_call: TRBV20-1
clone_size: few
cdr3_length: 13
d_call: TRBD1
j_call: TRBJ1-2
cdr3_aa: CSATRQGLAGYTF
cdr3_nt: TGCAGTGCAACTAGACAGGGATTAGCAGGCTACACCTTC

v_call: TRBV5-5
clone_size: .
cdr3_length: 13
d_call: .
j_call: TRBJ1-5
cdr3_aa: CASSLESGKPQHF
cdr3_nt: TGTGCCAGCAGCTTGGAAAGTGGGAAGCCCCAGCATTTT

v_call: TRBV7-3
clone_size: once
cdr3_length: 18
d_call: .
j_call: TRBJ2-3
cdr3_aa: CASSLTAPGGRGTDTQYF
cdr3_nt: TGTGCCAGCAGCTTAACGGCACCTGGCGGGCGGGGCACAGATACGCAGTATTTT

v_call: TRBV5-4
clone_size: .
cdr3_length: 16
d_call: .
j_call: TRBJ1-2
cdr3_aa: CASSGAGGADNYGYTF
cdr3_nt: TGTGCCAGCAGCGGCGCGGGGGGCGCAGATAACTATGGCTACACCTTC

v_call: TRBV7-6
clone_size: once
cdr3_length: 14
d_call: .
j_call: TRBJ1-6
cdr3_aa: CASSLANKNSPLHF
cdr3_nt: TGTGCCAGCAGCTTAGCCAACAAAAATTCACCCCTCCACTTT

v_call: TRBV7-2
clone_size: .
cdr3_length: 16
d_call: TRBD1
j_call: TRBJ2-3
cdr3_aa: CASSLKQGPSTDTQYF
cdr3_nt: TGTGCCAGCAGCCTAAAACAGGGGCCTAGCACAGATACGCAGTATTTT

v_call: TRBV7-2
clone_size: few
cdr3_length: 15
d_call: TRBD1
j_call: TRBJ2-1
cdr3_aa: CASSLMGQISDEQFF
cdr3_nt: TGTGCCAGCAGCTTAATGGGACAGATAAGCGATGAGCAGTTCTTC

v_call: TRBV2
clone_size: .
cdr3_length: 17
d_call: TRBD1
j_call: TRBJ2-5
cdr3_aa: CASTFRDRGASRETQYF
cdr3_nt: TGTGCCTCCACATTCCGGGACAGGGGGGCCAGTAGAGAGACCCAGTACTTC

v_call: TRBV4-1
clone_size: few
cdr3_length: 16
d_call: .
j_call: TRBJ1-5
cdr3_aa: CASSPIPADSNQPQHF
cdr3_nt: TGCGCCAGCAGCCCCATCCCAGCGGATAGCAATCAGCCCCAGCATTTT

v_call: TRBV7-2
clone_size: few
cdr3_length: 13
d_call: .
j_call: TRBJ1-4
cdr3_aa: CASSPGGSEKLFF
cdr3_nt: TGTGCCAGCAGCCCGGGGGGGAGTGAAAAACTGTTTTTT

v_call: TRBV18
clone_size: .
cdr3_length: 15
d_call: .
j_call: TRBJ2-4
cdr3_aa: CASSLDGGAKNIQYF
cdr3_nt: TGTGCCAGCTCACTCGACGGCGGAGCCAAAAACATTCAGTACTTC

v_call: TRBV28
clone_size: .
cdr3_length: 14
d_call: .
j_call: TRBJ1-2
cdr3_aa: CASSLTGGIYGYTF
cdr3_nt: TGTGCCAGCAGTTTAACAGGAGGGATCTATGGCTACACCTTC

v_call: TRBV25-1
clone_size: many
cdr3_length: 14
d_call: .
j_call: TRBJ1-6
cdr3_aa: CASSVGTGNSPLHF
cdr3_nt: TGTGCCAGCAGTGTAGGAACAGGAAATTCACCCCTCCACTTT

v_call: TRBV29-1
clone_size: .
cdr3_length: 15
d_call: .
j_call: TRBJ1-2
cdr3_aa: CSVEYMAAYNYGYTF
cdr3_nt: TGCAGCGTTGAGTATATGGCAGCCTATAACTATGGCTACACCTTC

v_call: TRBV5-1
clone_size: few
cdr3_length: 14
d_call: .
j_call: TRBJ1-2
cdr3_aa: CASSWERDDYGYTF
cdr3_nt: TGCGCCAGCAGCTGGGAGCGGGACGACTATGGCTACACCTTC

v_call: TRBV27
clone_size: .
cdr3_length: 13
d_call: .
j_call: TRBJ1-3
cdr3_aa: CASRRSSGNTIYF
cdr3_nt: TGTGCCAGCAGGCGAAGCTCTGGAAACACCATATATTTT

v_call: TRBV7-2
clone_size: .
cdr3_length: 13
d_call: TRBD1
j_call: TRBJ2-1
cdr3_aa: CASSRDSLGEQFF
cdr3_nt: TGTGCCAGCAGCCGGGACAGTTTGGGTGAGCAGTTCTTC

v_call: TRBV14
clone_size: .
cdr3_length: 15
d_call: .
j_call: TRBJ1-2
cdr3_aa: CASSQDSYGVNGYTF
cdr3_nt: TGTGCCAGCAGCCAAGATAGCTATGGTGTCAACGGCTACACCTTC

v_call: TRBV5-1
clone_size: few
cdr3_length: 16
d_call: .
j_call: TRBJ2-5
cdr3_aa: CASSSRQGPVQETQYF
cdr3_nt: TGCGCCAGCAGCTCAAGACAAGGCCCCGTTCAAGAGACCCAGTACTTC

v_call: TRBV27
clone_size: few
cdr3_length: 14
d_call: .
j_call: TRBJ2-6
cdr3_aa: CASSSVSGANVLTF
cdr3_nt: TGTGCCAGCAGCTCCGTCTCTGGGGCCAACGTCCTGACTTTC

v_call: TRBV7-9
clone_size: .
cdr3_length: 14
d_call: .
j_call: TRBJ2-1
cdr3_aa: CASSHQRDGYEQFF
cdr3_nt: TGTGCCAGCAGCCACCAAAGGGACGGCTACGAGCAGTTCTTC

v_call: TRBV15
clone_size: many
cdr3_length: 13
d_call: .
j_call: TRBJ2-5
cdr3_aa: CATSRDLEETQYF
cdr3_nt: TGTGCCACCAGCAGGGACTTGGAAGAGACCCAGTACTTC

v_call: TRBV19
clone_size: .
cdr3_length: 15
d_call: TRBD1
j_call: TRBJ1-2
cdr3_aa: CASSILDRDAYGYTF
cdr3_nt: TGTGCCAGTAGTATCCTGGACAGGGACGCGTATGGCTACACCTTC

v_call: TRBV27
clone_size: once
cdr3_length: 15
d_call: .
j_call: TRBJ2-3
cdr3_aa: CASSFRVLGTDTQYF
cdr3_nt: TGTGCCAGCAGTTTCAGGGTGTTGGGCACAGATACGCAGTATTTT

v_call: TRBV6-5
clone_size: .
cdr3_length: 12
d_call: .
j_call: TRBJ1-2
cdr3_aa: CASKSQNYGYTF
cdr3_nt: TGTGCCAGCAAGAGTCAGAACTATGGCTACACCTTC

v_call: TRBV5-1
clone_size: few
cdr3_length: 17
d_call: TRBD2
j_call: TRBJ2-7
cdr3_aa: CASRQTSGAFLSYEQYF
cdr3_nt: TGCGCCAGCAGGCAGACTAGCGGAGCCTTCCTTTCCTACGAGCAGTACTTC

v_call: TRBV27
clone_size: .
cdr3_length: 13
d_call: .
j_call: TRBJ1-4
cdr3_aa: CASSGPDLEKLFF
cdr3_nt: TGTGCCAGCAGTGGCCCTGATCTTGAAAAACTGTTTTTT

v_call: TRBV5-1
clone_size: many
cdr3_length: 16
d_call: .
j_call: TRBJ2-3
cdr3_aa: CASSLAQGPDTDTQYF
cdr3_nt: TGCGCCAGCAGCTTGGCCCAGGGACCAGACACAGATACGCAGTATTTT

v_call: TRBV5-1
clone_size: .
cdr3_length: 16
d_call: .
j_call: TRBJ2-7
cdr3_aa: CASSSEGARKTYEQYF
cdr3_nt: TGCGCCAGCAGCTCGGAGGGGGCGCGCAAAACCTACGAGCAGTACTTC

v_call: TRBV5-1
clone_size: .
cdr3_length: 14
d_call: TRBD1
j_call: TRBJ1-2
cdr3_aa: CASSPRTGAGGYTF
cdr3_nt: TGCGCCAGCAGCCCTAGGACAGGGGCTGGTGGCTACACCTTC

v_call: TRBV28
clone_size: .
cdr3_length: 15
d_call: TRBD2
j_call: TRBJ2-5
cdr3_aa: CASTSGGQVYNEQYF
cdr3_nt: TGTGCCAGCACTAGCGGGGGACAGGTATACAATGAGCAGTACTTC

v_call: TRBV10-3
clone_size: .
cdr3_length: 14
d_call: .
j_call: TRBJ1-5
cdr3_aa: CAISELGAGQPQHF
cdr3_nt: TGTGCCATCAGTGAGTTGGGGGCGGGTCAGCCCCAGCATTTT

v_call: TRBV4-2
clone_size: .
cdr3_length: 17
d_call: .
j_call: TRBJ2-5
cdr3_aa: CASSQDSGTGSGETQYF
cdr3_nt: TGTGCCAGCAGCCAAGATAGCGGTACAGGGAGTGGAGAGACCCAGTACTTC

v_call: TRBV20-1
clone_size: .
cdr3_length: 11
d_call: .
j_call: TRBJ2-1
cdr3_aa: CSARDRGKQFF
cdr3_nt: TGCAGTGCTAGAGATCGGGGGAAGCAGTTCTTC